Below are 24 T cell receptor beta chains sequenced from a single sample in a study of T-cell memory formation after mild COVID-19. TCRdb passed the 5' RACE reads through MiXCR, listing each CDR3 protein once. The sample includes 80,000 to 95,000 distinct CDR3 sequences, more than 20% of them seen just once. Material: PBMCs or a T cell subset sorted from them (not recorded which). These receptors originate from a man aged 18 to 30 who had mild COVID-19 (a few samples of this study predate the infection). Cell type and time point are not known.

The CDR3 protein is CASSWTRDSNSPLHF. Here the CDR3 DNA reads TGTGCCAGCAGCTGGACACGGGACAGTAATTCACCCCTCCACTTT. This chain connects TRBV7-9 to TRBJ1-6; TRBD1 agrees at 7 bases. CDR1 is SEHNR and CDR2 is FQNEAQ in the germline V gene (reference sequence). CDR3 size: 15 residues. J lost 6 bases, V lost 4 bases, and 6 bases had no gene match.

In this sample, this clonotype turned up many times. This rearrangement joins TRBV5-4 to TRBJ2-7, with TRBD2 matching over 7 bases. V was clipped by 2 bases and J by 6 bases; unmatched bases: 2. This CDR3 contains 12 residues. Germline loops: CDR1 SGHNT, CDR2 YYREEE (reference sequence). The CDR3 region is CASSFSSGEQYV. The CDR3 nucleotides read TGTGCCAGCAGCTTCTCTAGCGGCGAGCAGTACGTC.

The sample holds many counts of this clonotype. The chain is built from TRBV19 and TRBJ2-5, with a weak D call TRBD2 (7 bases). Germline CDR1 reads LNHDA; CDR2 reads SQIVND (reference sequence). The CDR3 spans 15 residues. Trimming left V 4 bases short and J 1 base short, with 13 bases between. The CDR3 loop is CASSRGRGAQETQYF. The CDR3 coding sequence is TGTGCCAGTAGTAGGGGCCGGGGGGCCCAAGAGACCCAGTACTTC. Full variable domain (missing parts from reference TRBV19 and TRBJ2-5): DGGITQSPKYLFRKEGQNVTLSCEQNLNHDAMYWYRQDPGQGLRLIYYSQIVNDFQKGDIAEGYSVSREKKESFPLTVTSAQKNPTAFYLCASSRGRGAQETQYFGPGTRLLVL.

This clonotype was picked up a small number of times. CDR3 DNA sequence: TGTGCCAGCAGTCTCCTGGAGTACGAGAGACAAGAGACCCAGTACTTC. It is translated as CASSLLEYERQETQYF. The chain has TRBV7-2 and TRBJ2-5; D not certain. Per germline, CDR1 SGHTA and CDR2 FQGNSA. V shed 6 bases and J shed 2 bases, with 19 bases lying between them. CDR3 length equals 16 residues.

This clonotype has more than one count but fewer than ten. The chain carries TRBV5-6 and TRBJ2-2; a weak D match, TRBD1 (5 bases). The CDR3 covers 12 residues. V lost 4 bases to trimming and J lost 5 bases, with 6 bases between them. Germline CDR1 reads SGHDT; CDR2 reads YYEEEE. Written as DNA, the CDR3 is TGTGCCAGCAGCAAGGGGACCGGGGAGCTGTTTTTT. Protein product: CASSKGTGELFF. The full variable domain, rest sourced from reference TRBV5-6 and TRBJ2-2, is DAGVTQSPTHLIKTRGQQVTLRCSPKSGHDTVSWYQQALGQGPQFIFQYYEEEERQRGNFPDRFSGHQFPNYSSELNVNALLLGDSALYLCASSKGTGELFFGEGSRLTVL.

The CDR3 here is CSSKRFREQFF. CDR3 nucleotide sequence: TGCAGTTCGAAGCGGTTTCGAGAGCAGTTCTTC. The V gene is TRBV20-1, the J gene TRBJ2-1; a possible D gene is TRBD2 (5 bases). V was shortened by 8 bases and J by 10 bases, with 15 bases between the two germline ends. CDR1 and CDR2 (germline): DFQATT, SNEGSKA (reference sequence). This CDR3 contains 11 residues.

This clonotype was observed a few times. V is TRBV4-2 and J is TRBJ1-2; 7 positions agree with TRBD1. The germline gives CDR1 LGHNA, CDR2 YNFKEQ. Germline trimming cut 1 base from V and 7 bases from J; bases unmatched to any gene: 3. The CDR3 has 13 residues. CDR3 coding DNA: TGTGCCAGCAGCCAAGGGAACAGGGGTGGCTACACCTTC. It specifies CASSQGNRGGYTF.

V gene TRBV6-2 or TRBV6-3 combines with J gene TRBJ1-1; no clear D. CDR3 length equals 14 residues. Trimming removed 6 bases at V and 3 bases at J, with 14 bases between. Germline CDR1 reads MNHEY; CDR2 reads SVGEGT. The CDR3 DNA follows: TGTGCCAGCAGACTGGGAGGCACGTACACTGAAGCTTTCTTT. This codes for CASRLGGTYTEAFF.

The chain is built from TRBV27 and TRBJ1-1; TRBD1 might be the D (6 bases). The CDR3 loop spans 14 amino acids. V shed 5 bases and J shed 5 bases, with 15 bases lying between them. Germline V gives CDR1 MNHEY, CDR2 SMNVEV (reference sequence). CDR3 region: CASSLQGRLTEAFF. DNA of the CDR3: TGTGCCAGCAGTCTACAGGGACGGTTGACTGAAGCTTTCTTT.

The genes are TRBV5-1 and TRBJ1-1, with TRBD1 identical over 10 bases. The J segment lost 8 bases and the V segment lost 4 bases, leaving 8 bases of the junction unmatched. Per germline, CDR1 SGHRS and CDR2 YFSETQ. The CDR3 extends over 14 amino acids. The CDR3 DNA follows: TGCGCCAGCAGCCTGGGACAGGGGAGCTGGGAAGCTTTCTTT. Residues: CASSLGQGSWEAFF. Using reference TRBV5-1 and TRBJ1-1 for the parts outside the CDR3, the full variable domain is KAGVTQTPRYLIKTRGQQVTLSCSPISGHRSVSWYQQTPGQGLQFLFEYFSETQRNKGNFPGRFSGRQFSNSRSEMNVSTLELGDSALYLCASSLGQGSWEAFFGQGTRLTVV.

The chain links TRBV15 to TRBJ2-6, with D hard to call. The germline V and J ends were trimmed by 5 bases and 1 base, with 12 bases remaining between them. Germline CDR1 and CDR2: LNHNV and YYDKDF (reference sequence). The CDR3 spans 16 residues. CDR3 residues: CATSSRPVSGANVLTF. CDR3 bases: TGTGCCACCAGCTCCCGCCCCGTATCTGGGGCCAACGTCCTGACTTTC. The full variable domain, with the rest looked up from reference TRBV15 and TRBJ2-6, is DAMVIQNPRYQVTQFGKPVTLSCSQTLNHNVMYWYQQKSSQAPKLLFHYYDKDFNNEADTPDNFQSRRPNTSFCFLDIRSPGLGDTAMYLCATSSRPVSGANVLTFGAGSRLTVL.

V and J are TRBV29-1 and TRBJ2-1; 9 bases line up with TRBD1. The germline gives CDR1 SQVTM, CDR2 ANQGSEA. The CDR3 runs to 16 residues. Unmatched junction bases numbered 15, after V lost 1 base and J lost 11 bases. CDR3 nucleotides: TGCAGCGTTGAAGGAGGGCAGGGACAGGGTTGGAATCAGCAGTTCTTC. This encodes CSVEGGQGQGWNQQFF.

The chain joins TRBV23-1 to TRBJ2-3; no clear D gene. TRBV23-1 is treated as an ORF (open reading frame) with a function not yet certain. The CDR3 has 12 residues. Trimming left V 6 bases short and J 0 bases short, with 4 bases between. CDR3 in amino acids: CASRCSTDTQYF. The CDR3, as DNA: TGCGCCAGCAGATGTAGCACAGATACGCAGTATTTT.

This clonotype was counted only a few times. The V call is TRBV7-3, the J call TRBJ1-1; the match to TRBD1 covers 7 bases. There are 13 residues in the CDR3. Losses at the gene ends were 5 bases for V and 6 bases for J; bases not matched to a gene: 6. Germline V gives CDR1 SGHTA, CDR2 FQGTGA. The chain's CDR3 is CASSLTGPSEAFF. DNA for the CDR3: TGTGCCAGCAGCCTGACAGGGCCCTCTGAAGCTTTCTTT.

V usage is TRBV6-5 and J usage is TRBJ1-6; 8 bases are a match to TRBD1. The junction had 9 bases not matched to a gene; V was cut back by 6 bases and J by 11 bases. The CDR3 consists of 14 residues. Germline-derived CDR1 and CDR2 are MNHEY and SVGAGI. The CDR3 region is CASRGGQELTPLHF. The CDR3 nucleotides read TGTGCCAGCAGGGGGGGACAGGAGCTAACACCCCTCCACTTT.

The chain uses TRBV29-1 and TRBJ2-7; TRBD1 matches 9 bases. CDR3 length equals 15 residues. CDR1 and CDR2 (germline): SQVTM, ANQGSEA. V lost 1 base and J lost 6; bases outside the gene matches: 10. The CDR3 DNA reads TGCAGCGTTGAAGGACCGGGACAGGGCCCCTCCGAGCAGTACTTC. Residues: CSVEGPGQGPSEQYF.

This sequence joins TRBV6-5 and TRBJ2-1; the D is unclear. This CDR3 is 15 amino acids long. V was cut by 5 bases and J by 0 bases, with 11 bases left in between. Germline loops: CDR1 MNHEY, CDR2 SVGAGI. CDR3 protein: CASSQRVSSYNEQFF. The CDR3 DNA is TGTGCCAGCAGTCAGCGTGTCAGCTCCTACAATGAGCAGTTCTTC.

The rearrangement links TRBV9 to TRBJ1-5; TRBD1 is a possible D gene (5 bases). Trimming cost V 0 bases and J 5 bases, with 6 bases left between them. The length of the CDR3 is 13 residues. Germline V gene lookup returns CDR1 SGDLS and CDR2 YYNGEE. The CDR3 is CASSVAGYQPQHF. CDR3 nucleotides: TGTGCCAGCAGCGTAGCAGGGTATCAGCCCCAGCATTTT.

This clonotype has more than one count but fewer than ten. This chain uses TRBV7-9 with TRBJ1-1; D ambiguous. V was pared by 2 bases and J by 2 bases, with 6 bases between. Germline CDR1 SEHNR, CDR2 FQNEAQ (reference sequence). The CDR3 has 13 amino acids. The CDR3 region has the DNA TGTGCCAGCAGCTTAATCACCAACACTGAAGCTTTCTTT. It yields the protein CASSLITNTEAFF.

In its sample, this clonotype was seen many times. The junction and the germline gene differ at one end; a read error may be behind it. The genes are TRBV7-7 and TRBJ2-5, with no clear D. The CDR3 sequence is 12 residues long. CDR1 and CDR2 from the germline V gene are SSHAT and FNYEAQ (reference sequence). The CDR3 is CASSPNRETQYF. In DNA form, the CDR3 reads TGTGCTAGCAGCCCGAATAGGGAGACCCAGTACTTC.

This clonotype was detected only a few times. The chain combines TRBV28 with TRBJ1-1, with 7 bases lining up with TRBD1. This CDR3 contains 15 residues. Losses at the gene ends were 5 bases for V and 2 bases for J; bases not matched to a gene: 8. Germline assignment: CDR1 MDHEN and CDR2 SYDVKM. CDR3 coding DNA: TGTGCCAGCAGTCCCCCGACAGGGCTAAACACTGAAGCTTTCTTT. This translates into CASSPPTGLNTEAFF.

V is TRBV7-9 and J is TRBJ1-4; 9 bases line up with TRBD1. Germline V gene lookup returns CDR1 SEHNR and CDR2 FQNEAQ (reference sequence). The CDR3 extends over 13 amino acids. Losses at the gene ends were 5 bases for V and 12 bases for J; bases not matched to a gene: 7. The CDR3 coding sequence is TGTGCCAGCAGCACCGGGACAGGGAAGGAACTGTTTTTT. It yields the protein CASSTGTGKELFF.

The CDR3 sequence: CASSYSSEVSPLHF. CDR3 coding DNA: TGTGCCAGCAGTTACTCCTCGGAGGTTTCACCCCTCCACTTT. The V gene is TRBV6-5, the J gene TRBJ1-6; D gene ambiguous. Germline V gives CDR1 MNHEY, CDR2 SVGAGI. The V and J ends lost 0 bases and 9 bases respectively, with 9 bases between them. The length of the CDR3 is 14 residues.

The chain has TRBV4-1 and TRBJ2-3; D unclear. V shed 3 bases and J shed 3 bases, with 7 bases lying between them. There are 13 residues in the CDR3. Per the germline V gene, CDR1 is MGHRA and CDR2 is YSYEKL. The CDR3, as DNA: TGCGCCAGCAGCCATCTAATAACAGATACGCAGTATTTT. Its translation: CASSHLITDTQYF.